This TCR beta chain came from a study of blood T cell repertoires in COVID-19. About the research overall: The samples span acute and convalescent COVID-19 from the United States, Italy and Spain. T cells, B-cell-depleted T cells, or PBMCs supplied cDNA or gDNA.

Study processing details: Researchers report that nucleated cell counts were estimated from reference gene primer amplification. Libraries were prepared by immunoSEQ multiplex PCR; TCRdb keeps only in-frame clonotypes and omits some of them. V and J calls plus clone size are reproduced from that table; the DNA served to infer D and trimming. The sample lists about 150,000 clones, roughly 85% occurring once. The length of the CDR3 is 13 residues. Trimming took 4 bases from V and 9 from J, leaving 15 bases between them. The TCR originated in an elderly woman with active or convalescent COVID-19. Sample: peripheral blood. The chain carries TRBV12-3 or TRBV12-4 and TRBJ1-2; D is unresolved. The CDR3 sequence: CASSSSVRSRYTF. The CDR3 DNA reads TGTGCCAGCAGTTCGAGCGTAAGGTCTCGCTACACCTTC.